This T cell receptor beta chain originates from a study of metastatic and nonmetastatic thyroid tumors. Study context: Comparison of repertoires was carried out across blood and tumor or nodule tissue from malignant and benign thyroid patients.

V dropped 6 bases and J dropped 7 bases, with 10 bases sitting between them. The CDR3 contains 12 residues. Thyroid surgery had not been preceded by any treatment in any patient. This clone has a count of ten or more. Its antigen is unknown. Study-wide results and limits: When malignant thyroid tumors were compared with benign nodules, TCR beta diversity was reportedly significantly higher in the malignant tumors. This held in both blood and tumor samples.

In the original analysis: In papillary thyroid cancer, a distant-metastasis classifier was built using CDR3 differences across clinicopathological groups. TCRdb reprocessed the PCR reads via MiXCR. The V and J calls and clone size come from TCRdb's table, not from the authors' own analysis. The table has approximately 38,000 clones, about 15% seen once. V and J are TRBV12-3 or TRBV12-4 and TRBJ2-1, with D perhaps TRBD1 (5 bases). This TCR was recovered from a female donor with papillary thyroid cancer or a benign thyroid nodule (not recorded which). Some clones in this sample may be carry-over from other donors' samples. What was sequenced was tumor tissue. CDR3 in DNA: TGTGCCAGCAGCCGTAGGGGTAATGAGCAGTTCTTC. Amino acid sequence: CASSRRGNEQFF.